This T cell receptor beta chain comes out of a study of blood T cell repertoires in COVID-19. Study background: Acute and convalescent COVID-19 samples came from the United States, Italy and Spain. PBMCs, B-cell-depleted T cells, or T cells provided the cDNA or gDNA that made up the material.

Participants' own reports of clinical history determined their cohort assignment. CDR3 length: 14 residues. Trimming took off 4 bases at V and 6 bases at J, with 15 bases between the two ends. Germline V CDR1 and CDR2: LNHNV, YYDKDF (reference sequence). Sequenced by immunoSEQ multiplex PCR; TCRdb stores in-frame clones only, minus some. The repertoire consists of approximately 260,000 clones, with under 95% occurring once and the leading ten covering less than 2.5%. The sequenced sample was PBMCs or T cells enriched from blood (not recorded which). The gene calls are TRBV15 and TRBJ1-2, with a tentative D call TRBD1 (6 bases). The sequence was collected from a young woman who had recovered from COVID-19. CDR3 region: CATSTRTTGHGYTF. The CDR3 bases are TGTGCCACCAGCACACGAACCACAGGGCATGGCTACACCTTC.